These 9 T cell receptor beta chains came from one sample sequenced in a study of a mutant IDH1 vaccine in newly diagnosed glioma (dated by TCRdb to the early 2020s). What these receptors recognize is not known. What the time point label conveys for this sample: week 5, during vaccination. Each vaccine dose was 300 ug of a 20-mer mutant IDH1 peptide in Montanide, given subcutaneously with topical imiquimod. Library creation used the immunoSEQ multiplex PCR assay. Here the immuneACCESS table is served through TCRdb, limited to in-frame sequences with V and J called. Missing clones are a known gap in these copies; in checked studies unresolved V genes cover under half, and the rest lacks a known reason. Counted in this sample were roughly 39,000 clones; 70% to 90% of them appeared once. The biggest ten clones account for 1.5% to 2% of the sample. The specimen was PBMCs, collected from a glioma patient whose treatment included an IDH1 peptide vaccine. These receptors originate from a man aged 35 to 55 with glioma.

The sample holds a few counts of this clone. The chain combines TRBV7-3 with TRBJ2-2; D perhaps matches TRBD1 (6 bases). The V end lost 5 bases, the J end lost 5 bases, and 9 bases lay between the germline ends. CDR3 size: 13 residues. Germline loops: CDR1 SGHTA, CDR2 FQGTGA. The CDR3 sequence: CASSARGTGELFF. CDR3 DNA sequence: TGTGCCAGCAGCGCCAGGGGAACCGGGGAGCTGTTTTTT.

The V call is TRBV10-2, the J call TRBJ2-7; possibly TRBD1 or TRBD2 for D (6 bases each). The germline V and J ends were trimmed by 3 bases and 5 bases, with 8 bases remaining between them. Germline V gene sequence: CDR1 WSHSY, CDR2 SAAADI. This CDR3 is built from 12 residues. The CDR3 loop is CASSDGGDEQYF. As DNA, the CDR3 is TGCGCCAGCAGTGACGGGGGCGACGAGCAGTACTTC.

This chain uses TRBV7-2 with TRBJ1-5; no clear D. This CDR3 contains 15 residues. Germline assignment: CDR1 SGHTA and CDR2 FQGNSA. V gave up 5 bases and J gave up 0 bases, with 11 bases separating them. The CDR3 sequence is CASSLDRYSNQPQHF. The CDR3 DNA sequence: TGTGCCAGCAGCCTGGACCGATATAGCAATCAGCCCCAGCATTTT.

The CDR3 nucleotides are TGCGCCAGCAGCTTGATCCTCGCGAACACTGAAGCTTTCTTT. This gives the protein CASSLILANTEAFF. J is TRBJ1-1 and V is TRBV5-1, with D uncertain. Germline-derived CDR1 and CDR2 are SGHRS and YFSETQ. The CDR3 sequence is 14 residues long. Trimming cost V 1 base and J 1 base, with 8 bases left between them.

This chain's CDR3 is CAWLSAGEGNSPLHF. The CDR3 DNA is TGTGCCTGGCTAAGCGCAGGGGAGGGGAATTCACCCCTCCACTTT. The genes are TRBV30 and TRBJ1-6; D is perhaps TRBD1 (6 bases). The CDR3 is 15 amino acids. Trimming shortened V by 5 bases and J by 7 bases, and 18 bases separated the two germline ends. Germline V CDR1 and CDR2: GTSNPN, SVGIG (reference sequence).

V and J are TRBV7-8 and TRBJ2-7, with 9 bases lining up with TRBD1. The J segment lost 2 bases and the V segment lost 5 bases, leaving 7 bases of the junction unmatched. Per germline, CDR1 SGHVS and CDR2 FQNEAQ. This CDR3 contains 15 residues. CDR3 DNA sequence: TGTGCCAGCAGCGGGTCCGGGACAGGGACCTACGAGCAGTACTTC. Translated, it gives CASSGSGTGTYEQYF.

J is TRBJ1-1 and V is TRBV18; no clear D. Germline-derived CDR1 and CDR2 are KGHSH and LQKENI. There are 13 residues in the CDR3. The V end lost 7 bases, the J end lost 1 base, and 10 bases lay between the germline ends. The CDR3 loop is CASYMIPNTEAFF. For the CDR3, the DNA is TGTGCCAGCTACATGATACCGAACACTGAAGCTTTCTTT.

This sequence joins TRBV5-1 and TRBJ2-3; the match to TRBD1 covers 11 bases. Trimming removed 3 bases from V and 3 bases from J; junction bases left unmatched: 9. The germline V gene encodes CDR1 SGHRS and CDR2 YFSETQ. CDR3 size: 17 residues. In DNA, the CDR3 is TGCGCCAGCAGCTGGAAAACGGGACAGGGGGAGACAGATACGCAGTATTTT. It specifies CASSWKTGQGETDTQYF.

This chain uses TRBV5-6 with TRBJ1-3, with D perhaps TRBD1 (6 bases). The ends were cut back, 4 bases at V and 5 bases at J, with 19 bases in the middle. The germline gives CDR1 SGHDT, CDR2 YYEEEE. The CDR3 is made up of 16 amino acids. CDR3 residues: CASSRSRDTVRNTIYF. CDR3 nucleotide sequence: TGTGCCAGCAGCCGCTCCCGGGACACCGTAAGAAACACCATATATTTT.